This T cell receptor beta chain appears in the sequencing data of a study of blood T cell repertoires in COVID-19 (dated by TCRdb to between 2020 and 2021). For the study in its entirety: The collaborator samples originated in the United States, Italy and Spain and spanned the acute and convalescent phases of COVID-19. The material from the prospective study consisted of cDNA or gDNA derived from T cells, B-cell-depleted T cells, or PBMCs. The dataset comprised deeply sampled blood TCRbeta repertoires from subjects exposed to, actively infected with, or recovered from COVID-19. The repertoires were released in a freely available public database intended as a resource for research on the immune response to SARS-CoV-2. The samples were drawn from the first 160 participants of the ongoing ImmuneRACE study and from some 1,300 subjects provided by 6 global collaborators. The sample metadata nearly always contained a de-identified subject ID, COVID-19 status, age in years and sex. HLA class I and class II types, where available, came from metadata supplied by the sample provider rather than from assay-based typing. Results the study describes overall, beyond this receptor: The quantity of clinical and demographic metadata differed by source and by participant and was supplied without curation.

TCRbeta CDR3 regions were amplified from genomic DNA using the immunoSEQ Assay, a bias-controlled multiplex PCR. The paper's data handling went like this. The number of nucleated cells in each sample was estimated by amplification of reference gene primers within the assay. To quantify the absolute abundance of each unique TCRbeta CDR3 rearrangement, sequence reads were collapsed and filtered. For each sample, productive Simpson clonality was calculated by taking the square root of Simpson's diversity index across productive rearrangements. This is the immuneACCESS table as TCRdb keeps it, with only in-frame sequences that have V and J called. A part of the clones is gone; compared with another copy, unresolved V genes explain less than half, and the rest is unexplained. That table supplies the V and J calls and clone size; D and trimming were determined from the DNA. The sample data list roughly 120,000 clones, and 82% of these were observed just once. The leading ten clones occupy approximately 7.9% of the sample.

The germline V gene gives CDR1 as MNHNS and CDR2 as SASEGT. Trimming costs V 1 base and J 0 bases, and their ends lie 7 bases apart. Its CDR3 holds 14 amino acids, cysteine through phenylalanine. The retained sequence is limited to the CDR3, 42 bases, with the frame set at the first base. Only one count was recorded for this clone. Its antigen is currently not known. The record has no base qualities; no much larger clone is one base away. Whole blood was collected in K2EDTA tubes by collaborating institutions according to the institutions' own protocols. For TCRbeta analysis, collaborator samples were shipped as frozen whole blood, as isolated PBMCs, or as DNA extracted from either sample type.

Sequenced: peripheral blood. Rearrangement joined TRBV6-1 to TRBJ2-7, with the D gene not clear enough to name. The source of this sequence is a man between 65 and 80 years old with acute or convalescent COVID-19. The encoded CDR3 is CASSEDQFSYEQYF. The bases are TGTGCCAGCAGTGAAGACCAGTTCTCCTACGAGCAGTACTTC.